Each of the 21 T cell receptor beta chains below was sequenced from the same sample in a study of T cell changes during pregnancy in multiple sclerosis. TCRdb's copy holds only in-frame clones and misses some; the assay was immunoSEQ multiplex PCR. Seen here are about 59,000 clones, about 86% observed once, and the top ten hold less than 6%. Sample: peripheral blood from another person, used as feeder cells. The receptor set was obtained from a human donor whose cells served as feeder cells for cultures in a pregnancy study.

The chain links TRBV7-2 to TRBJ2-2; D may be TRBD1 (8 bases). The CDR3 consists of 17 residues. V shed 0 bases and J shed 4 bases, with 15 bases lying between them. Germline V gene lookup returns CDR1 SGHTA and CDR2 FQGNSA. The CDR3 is CASSLAYRGGITGELFF. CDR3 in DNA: TGTGCCAGCAGCTTAGCGTACAGGGGGGGAATCACCGGGGAGCTGTTTTTT.

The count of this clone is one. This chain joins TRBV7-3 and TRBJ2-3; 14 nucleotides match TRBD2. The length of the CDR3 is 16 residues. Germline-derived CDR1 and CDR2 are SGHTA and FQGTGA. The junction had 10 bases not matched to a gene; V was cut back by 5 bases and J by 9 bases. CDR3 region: CASSRGGTSGSGTQYF. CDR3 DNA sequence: TGTGCCAGCAGCCGAGGGGGGACTAGCGGGAGTGGAACGCAGTATTTT.

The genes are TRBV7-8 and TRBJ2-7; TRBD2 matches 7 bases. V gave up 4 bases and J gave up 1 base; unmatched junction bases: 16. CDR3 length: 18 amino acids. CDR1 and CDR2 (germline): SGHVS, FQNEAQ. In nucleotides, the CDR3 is TGTGCCAGCAGCTCCAAACGAGGGTTGGGGGAGGGGTCCTACGAGCAGTACTTC. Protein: CASSSKRGLGEGSYEQYF.

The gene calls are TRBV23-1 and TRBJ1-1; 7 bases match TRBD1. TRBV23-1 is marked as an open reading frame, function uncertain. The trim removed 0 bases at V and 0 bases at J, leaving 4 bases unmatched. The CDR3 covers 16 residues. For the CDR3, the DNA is TGCGCCAGCAGTCAATCGCGGGGACAGATGAACACTGAAGCTTTCTTT. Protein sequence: CASSQSRGQMNTEAFF.

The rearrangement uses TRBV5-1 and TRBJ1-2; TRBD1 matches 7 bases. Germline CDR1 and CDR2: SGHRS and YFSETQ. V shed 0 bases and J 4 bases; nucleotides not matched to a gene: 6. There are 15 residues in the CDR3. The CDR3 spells CASSLAGQDPYGYTF. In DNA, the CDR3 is TGCGCCAGCAGCTTGGCTGGACAGGACCCCTATGGCTACACCTTC.

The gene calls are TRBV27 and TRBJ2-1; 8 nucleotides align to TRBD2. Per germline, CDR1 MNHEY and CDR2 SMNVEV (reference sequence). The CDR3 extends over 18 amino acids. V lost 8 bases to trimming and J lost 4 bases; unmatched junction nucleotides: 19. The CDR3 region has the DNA TGTGCCAGCGCCCCTAAGTTAGCGGGGCAAAGTTGGTACAATGAGCAGTTCTTC. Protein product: CASAPKLAGQSWYNEQFF.

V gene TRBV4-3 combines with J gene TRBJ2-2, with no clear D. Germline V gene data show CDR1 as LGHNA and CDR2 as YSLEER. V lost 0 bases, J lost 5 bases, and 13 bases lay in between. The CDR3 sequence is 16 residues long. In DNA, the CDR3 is TGCGCCAGCAGCCAAGAAATGTCGGGTGGGACCGGGGAGCTGTTTTTT. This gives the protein CASSQEMSGGTGELFF.

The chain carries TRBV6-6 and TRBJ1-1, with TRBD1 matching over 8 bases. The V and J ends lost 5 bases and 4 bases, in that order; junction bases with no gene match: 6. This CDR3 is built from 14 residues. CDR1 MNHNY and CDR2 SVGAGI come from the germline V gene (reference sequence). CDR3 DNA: TGTGCCAGCAGTGACAGGGGTGGGTTCACTGAAGCTTTCTTT. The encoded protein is CASSDRGGFTEAFF.

DNA for the CDR3: TGTGCCAGCAGCCAGCAGGGCTCGAGAGGGAATGAGCAGTTCTTC. Translated, it gives CASSQQGSRGNEQFF. The chain combines TRBV7-2 with TRBJ2-1, with D possibly being TRBD1 or TRBD2 (5 bases each). The CDR3 has 15 residues. V gave up 5 bases and J gave up 7 bases, with 18 bases separating them. The germline CDR1 and CDR2 sequences are SGHTA and FQGNSA.

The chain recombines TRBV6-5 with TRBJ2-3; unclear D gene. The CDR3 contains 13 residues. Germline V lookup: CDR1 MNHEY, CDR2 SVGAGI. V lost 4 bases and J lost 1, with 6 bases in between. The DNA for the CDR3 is TGTGCCAGCAGTTCTGTACGCACAGATACGCAGTATTTT. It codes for CASSSVRTDTQYF.

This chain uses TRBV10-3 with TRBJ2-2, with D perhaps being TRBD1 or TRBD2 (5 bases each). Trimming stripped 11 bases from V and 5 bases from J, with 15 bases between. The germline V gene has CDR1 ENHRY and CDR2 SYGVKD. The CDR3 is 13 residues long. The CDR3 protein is CAAGDGGTGELFF. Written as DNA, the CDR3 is TGTGCCGCCGGTGATGGGGGAACCGGGGAGCTGTTTTTT.

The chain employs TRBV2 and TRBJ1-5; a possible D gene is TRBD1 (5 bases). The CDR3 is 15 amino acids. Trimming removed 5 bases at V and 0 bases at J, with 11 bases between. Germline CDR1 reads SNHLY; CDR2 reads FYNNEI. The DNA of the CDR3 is TGTGCCAGCAGTCCCCGGGACGGTAGCAATCAGCCCCAGCATTTT. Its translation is CASSPRDGSNQPQHF.

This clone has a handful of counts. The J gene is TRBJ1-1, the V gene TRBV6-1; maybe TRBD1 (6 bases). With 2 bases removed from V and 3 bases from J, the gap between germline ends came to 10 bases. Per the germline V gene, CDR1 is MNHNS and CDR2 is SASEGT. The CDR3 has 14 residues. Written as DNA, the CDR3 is TGTGCCAGCAGTGAAAGGACAGTGGACACTGAAGCTTTCTTT. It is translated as CASSERTVDTEAFF.

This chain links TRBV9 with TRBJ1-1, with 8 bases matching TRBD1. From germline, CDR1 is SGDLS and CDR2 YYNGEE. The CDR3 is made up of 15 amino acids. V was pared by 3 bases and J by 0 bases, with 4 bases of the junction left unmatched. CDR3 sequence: CASSATGVMNTEAFF. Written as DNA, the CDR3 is TGTGCCAGCAGCGCGACAGGGGTCATGAACACTGAAGCTTTCTTT.

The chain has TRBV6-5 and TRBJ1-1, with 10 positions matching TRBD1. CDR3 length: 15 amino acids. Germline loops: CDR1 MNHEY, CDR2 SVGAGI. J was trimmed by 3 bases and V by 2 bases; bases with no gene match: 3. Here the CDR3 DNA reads TGTGCCAGCAGTTACGGGACAGGGGCCGACACTGAAGCTTTCTTT. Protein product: CASSYGTGADTEAFF.

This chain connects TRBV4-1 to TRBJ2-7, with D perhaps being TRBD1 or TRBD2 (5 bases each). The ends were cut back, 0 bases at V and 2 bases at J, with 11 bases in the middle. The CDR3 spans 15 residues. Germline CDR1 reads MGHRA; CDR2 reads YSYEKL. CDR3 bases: TGCGCCAGCAGCCAAGATTTTGGGGGACCCTACGAGCAGTACTTC. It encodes CASSQDFGGPYEQYF.

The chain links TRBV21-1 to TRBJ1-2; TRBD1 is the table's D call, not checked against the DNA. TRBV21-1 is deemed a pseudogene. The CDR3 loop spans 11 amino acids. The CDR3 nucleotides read TGTGCCAGCAGCAAAGGGGGCGTTGATACCTTC. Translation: CASSKGGVDTF.

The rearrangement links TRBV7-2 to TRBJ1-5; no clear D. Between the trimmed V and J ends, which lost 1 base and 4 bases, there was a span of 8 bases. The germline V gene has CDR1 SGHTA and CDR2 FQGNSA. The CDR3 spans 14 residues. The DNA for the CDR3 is TGTGCCAGCAGCTTAGGGGATAGGAATCAGCCCCAGCATTTT. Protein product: CASSLGDRNQPQHF.

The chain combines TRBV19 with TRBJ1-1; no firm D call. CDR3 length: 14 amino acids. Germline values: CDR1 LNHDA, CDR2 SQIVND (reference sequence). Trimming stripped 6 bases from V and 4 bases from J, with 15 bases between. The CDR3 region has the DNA TGTGCCAGTAGCCCTAGTGGGGAGACCACTGAAGCTTTCTTT. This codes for CASSPSGETTEAFF.

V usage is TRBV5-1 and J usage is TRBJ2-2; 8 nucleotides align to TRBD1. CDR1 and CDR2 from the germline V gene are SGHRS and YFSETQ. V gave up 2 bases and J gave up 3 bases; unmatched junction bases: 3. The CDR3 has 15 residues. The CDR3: CASSFGTGYTGELFF. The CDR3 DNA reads TGCGCCAGCAGCTTCGGGACAGGATACACCGGGGAGCTGTTTTTT.

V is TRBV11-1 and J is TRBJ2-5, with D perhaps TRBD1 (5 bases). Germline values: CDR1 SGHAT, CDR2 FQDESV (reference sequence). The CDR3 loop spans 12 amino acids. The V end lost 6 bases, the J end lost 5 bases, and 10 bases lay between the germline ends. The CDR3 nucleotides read TGTGCCAGCAGTAGACAGAGGGAGACCCAGTACTTC. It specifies CASSRQRETQYF.